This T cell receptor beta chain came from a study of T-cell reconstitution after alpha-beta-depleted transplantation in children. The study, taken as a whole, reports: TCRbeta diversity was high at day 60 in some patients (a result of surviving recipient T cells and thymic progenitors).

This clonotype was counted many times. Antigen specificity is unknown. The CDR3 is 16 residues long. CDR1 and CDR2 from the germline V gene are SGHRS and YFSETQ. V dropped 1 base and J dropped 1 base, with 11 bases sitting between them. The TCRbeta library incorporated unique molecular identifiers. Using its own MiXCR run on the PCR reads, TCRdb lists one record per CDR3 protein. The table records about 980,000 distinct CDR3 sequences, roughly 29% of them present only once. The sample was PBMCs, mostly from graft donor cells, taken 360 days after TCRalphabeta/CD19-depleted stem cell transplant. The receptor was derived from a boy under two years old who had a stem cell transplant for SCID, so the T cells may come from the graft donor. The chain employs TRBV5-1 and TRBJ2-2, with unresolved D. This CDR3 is CASSLMGRMNTGELFF. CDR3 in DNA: TGCGCCAGCAGCTTGATGGGCAGAATGAACACCGGGGAGCTGTTTTTT.